These 19 T cell receptor beta chains were sequenced from one sample in a study of CD8 T cells in Susac syndrome. The authors reverse transcribed roughly 0.5 to 1 ug RNA with random hexamers. TCRdb reprocessed the immunoSEQ multiplex PCR reads via MiXCR and lists one record per CDR3 protein. The repertoire consists of tens of thousands of distinct CDR3 sequences, with over 85% occurring once and the leading ten covering roughly 0.42%. Specimen: CD8+ T cells from PBMCs. The receptors derive from a human donor with multiple sclerosis.

The chain is built from TRBV29-1 and TRBJ2-1, with D uncertain. Trimming stripped 4 bases from V and 0 bases from J, with 7 bases between. The CDR3 is 13 residues long. Germline V gene data show CDR1 as SQVTM and CDR2 as ANQGSEA. The CDR3, as DNA: TGCAGCGTTGCGGCAAGCTCCTACAATGAGCAGTTCTTC. Amino acid sequence: CSVAASSYNEQFF.

The V and J genes are TRBV20-1 and TRBJ1-4; tentative D call: TRBD1 (6 bases). Germline V gene data show CDR1 as DFQATT and CDR2 as SNEGSKA (reference sequence). The CDR3 consists of 13 residues. The V end lost 6 bases, the J end lost 10 bases, and 18 bases lay between the germline ends. CDR3 residues: CSASRGDLGKLFF. The CDR3, as DNA: TGCAGTGCAAGCAGGGGTGACCTCGGAAAACTGTTTTTT.

The CDR3 loop reads CASSLTGQGLSYGYTF. The CDR3 DNA reads as TGTGCCAGCAGCTTAACCGGACAGGGATTGAGCTATGGCTACACCTTC. J is TRBJ1-2 and V is TRBV27; the match to TRBD1 covers 8 bases. The CDR3 has 16 amino acids. V was pared by 6 bases and J by 4 bases, with 13 bases of the junction left unmatched. Germline CDR1 and CDR2: MNHEY and SMNVEV (reference sequence).

This clonotype was seen only once. This chain links TRBV15 with TRBJ1-1; perhaps TRBD1 as D (6 bases). There are 15 residues in the CDR3. Per the germline V gene, CDR1 is LNHNV and CDR2 is YYDKDF (reference sequence). Trimming removed 4 bases at V and 3 bases at J, with 15 bases between. This CDR3 reads CATSTGARGYTEAFF. The CDR3 region has the DNA TGTGCCACCAGCACGGGGGCCCGCGGATACACTGAAGCTTTCTTT.

CDR3 nucleotide sequence: TGTGCCAGCAGCGTAGTCCCCACTGGTTCCTACGAGCAGTACTTC. Translated: CASSVVPTGSYEQYF. The chain combines TRBV9 with TRBJ2-7, with D uncertain. V lost 0 bases to trimming and J lost 1 base, with 11 bases between them. The CDR3 loop spans 15 amino acids. Germline CDR1 and CDR2: SGDLS and YYNGEE.

J is TRBJ1-2 and V is TRBV29-1; D not certain. The CDR3 has 12 residues. The V and J ends lost 0 bases and 8 bases respectively, with 10 bases between them. Looked up from germline, CDR1 is SQVTM and CDR2 is ANQGSEA. DNA of the CDR3: TGCAGCGTTGAAGACCAGATACTAGGCTACACCTTC. Its translation is CSVEDQILGYTF.

The rearrangement joins TRBV4-1 to TRBJ1-1; 7 bases fit TRBD1. This CDR3 region has 14 residues. After removal of 0 bases from V and 4 bases from J, the junction contained 2 bases not matched to a gene. Germline V CDR1 and CDR2: MGHRA, YSYEKL. Here the CDR3 DNA reads TGCGCCAGCAGCCAAGATCAGGGGGGCACTGAAGCTTTCTTT. It is translated as CASSQDQGGTEAFF.

The rearrangement joins TRBV20-1 to TRBJ2-1; TRBD2 matches 7 bases. This CDR3 is built from 16 residues. V trimming: 0 bases; J trimming: 5 bases; junction bases outside the gene matches: 10. Germline loops: CDR1 DFQATT, CDR2 SNEGSKA (reference sequence). DNA of the CDR3: TGCAGTGCTAGAGAAGTCAGGTCGGGACTACACAATGAGCAGTTCTTC. Protein sequence: CSAREVRSGLHNEQFF.

The chain has TRBV20-1 and TRBJ1-2; possible D gene TRBD1, 6 bases. CDR3 size: 13 residues. V lost 5 bases to trimming and J lost 4 bases, with 14 bases between them. Looked up from germline, CDR1 is DFQATT and CDR2 is SNEGSKA (reference sequence). The CDR3 sequence is CSALQGKSYGYTF. In DNA, the CDR3 is TGCAGTGCTTTACAGGGAAAGTCCTATGGCTACACCTTC.

This rearrangement joins TRBV27 to TRBJ1-2; possibly TRBD1 for D (5 bases). CDR1 and CDR2 (germline): MNHEY, SMNVEV (reference sequence). This CDR3 comprises 13 residues. V lost 2 bases, J lost 6 bases, and 10 bases lay in between. This CDR3 is CASSLGGADGYTF. In nucleotides, the CDR3 is TGTGCCAGCAGTTTAGGAGGGGCCGATGGCTACACCTTC.

The J gene is TRBJ2-3, the V gene TRBV14; D uncertain. The CDR3 extends over 13 amino acids. Trimming removed 3 bases at V and 3 bases at J, with 7 bases between. Germline values: CDR1 SGHDN, CDR2 FVKESK. DNA for the CDR3: TGTGCCAGCAGCCAGACCCGAACAGATACGCAGTATTTT. Translated, it gives CASSQTRTDTQYF.

The chain joins TRBV7-9 to TRBJ2-2; 8 positions agree with TRBD1. Germline CDR1 is SEHNR and CDR2 is FQNEAQ (reference sequence). The CDR3 consists of 16 residues. The ends lost 5 bases at V and 1 base at J; junction bases unmatched: 6. CDR3 nucleotides: TGTGCCAGCAGCCAAGGACAGGGACTGAACACCGGGGAGCTGTTTTTT. This gives the protein CASSQGQGLNTGELFF.

The chain carries TRBV6-1 and TRBJ2-7; 7 nucleotides align to TRBD1. The ends lost 5 bases at V and 3 bases at J; junction bases unmatched: 7. In germline, CDR1 is MNHNS, CDR2 SASEGT. The CDR3 consists of 14 residues. In DNA form, the CDR3 reads TGTGCCAGCAGTCCCCGGGACAGCGTCTACGAGCAGTACTTC. Translating gives CASSPRDSVYEQYF.

The V gene is TRBV19, the J gene TRBJ2-1, with 10 bases that match TRBD2. The CDR3 is 14 residues long. The V and J ends lost 7 bases and 6 bases, in that order; junction bases with no gene match: 6. Germline CDR1 is LNHDA and CDR2 is SQIVND (reference sequence). This CDR3 is CASTLASGSNEQFF. The CDR3 DNA reads as TGTGCCAGTACTCTCGCTAGCGGGAGCAATGAGCAGTTCTTC.

The rearrangement links TRBV23-1 to TRBJ2-3, with 11 bases identical to TRBD2. TRBV23-1 is assigned to the ORF class and has an uncertain function. The V gene end was trimmed by 8 bases and the J gene end by 4 bases; junction bases not matched to a gene: 17. This CDR3 has 18 amino acids. CDR3 sequence: CASRQPGLAVEVADTQYF. DNA for the CDR3: TGCGCCAGCCGCCAGCCGGGACTAGCGGTAGAGGTCGCAGATACGCAGTATTTT.

This chain links TRBV4-3 with TRBJ1-5, with D possibly being TRBD1 (5 bases). The CDR3 consists of 17 residues. Trimming stripped 1 base from V and 5 bases from J, with 18 bases between. CDR1 is LGHNA and CDR2 is YSLEER in the germline V gene. The CDR3 loop is CASSQGRGAMEDQPQHF. In DNA, the CDR3 is TGCGCCAGCAGCCAAGGGCGTGGGGCGATGGAGGATCAGCCCCAGCATTTT.

The chain links TRBV23-1 to TRBJ2-7; either TRBD1 or TRBD2 may fit D (5 bases each). TRBV23-1 is identified as an open reading frame with a role that is uncertain. The CDR3 runs to 15 residues. Between the trimmed V and J ends, which lost 4 bases and 4 bases, there was a span of 17 bases. Here the CDR3 DNA reads TGCGCCAGCAGTCCATCCGGGACGGACCCTTACGAGCAGTACTTC. Amino acids: CASSPSGTDPYEQYF.

This sequence joins TRBV10-3 and TRBJ2-3; D may match TRBD1 or TRBD2 (5 bases each). The CDR3 is made up of 14 amino acids. Germline CDR1 is ENHRY and CDR2 is SYGVKD. V was trimmed by 2 bases and J by 3 bases, leaving 9 bases between them. The CDR3 DNA follows: TGTGCCATCAGTGAGCTTGGGGGTACAGATACGCAGTATTTT. Encoded protein: CAISELGGTDTQYF.

This clonotype was recorded once. V gene TRBV29-1 combines with J gene TRBJ1-3; D is ambiguous. The CDR3 has 13 amino acids. The V end lost 8 bases, the J end lost 3 bases, and 14 bases lay between the germline ends. Per germline, CDR1 SQVTM and CDR2 ANQGSEA. For the CDR3, the DNA is TGCAGCTCTGAGGGAAGGGATGGAAACACCATATATTTT. Its protein product is CSSEGRDGNTIYF.